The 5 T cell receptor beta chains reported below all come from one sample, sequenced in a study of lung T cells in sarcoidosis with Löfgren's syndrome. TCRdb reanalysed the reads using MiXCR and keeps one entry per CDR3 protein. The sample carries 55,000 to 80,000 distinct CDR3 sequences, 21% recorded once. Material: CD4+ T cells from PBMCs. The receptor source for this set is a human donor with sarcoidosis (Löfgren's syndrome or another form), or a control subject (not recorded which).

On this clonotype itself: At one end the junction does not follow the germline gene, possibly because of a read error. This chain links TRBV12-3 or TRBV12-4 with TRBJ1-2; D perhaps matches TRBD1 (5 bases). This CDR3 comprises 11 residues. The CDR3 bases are TGTACCAGCAGCGCAGGGCATGGCTACACCTTC. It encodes CTSSAGHGYTF.

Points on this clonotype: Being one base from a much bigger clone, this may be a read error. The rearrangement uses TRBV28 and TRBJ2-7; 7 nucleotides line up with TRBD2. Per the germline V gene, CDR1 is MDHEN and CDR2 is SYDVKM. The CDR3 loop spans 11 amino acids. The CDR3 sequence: CPVRGIYEQHF. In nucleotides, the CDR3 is TGCCCCGTGCGGGGGATCTACGAGCAGCACTTC.

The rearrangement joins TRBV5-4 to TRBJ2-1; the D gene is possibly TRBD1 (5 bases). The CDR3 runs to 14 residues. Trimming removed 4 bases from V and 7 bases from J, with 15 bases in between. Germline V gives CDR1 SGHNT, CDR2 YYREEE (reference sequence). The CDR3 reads CASSPVDSTNEQFF. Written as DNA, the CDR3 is TGTGCCAGCAGCCCCGTTGACAGTACAAATGAGCAGTTCTTC.

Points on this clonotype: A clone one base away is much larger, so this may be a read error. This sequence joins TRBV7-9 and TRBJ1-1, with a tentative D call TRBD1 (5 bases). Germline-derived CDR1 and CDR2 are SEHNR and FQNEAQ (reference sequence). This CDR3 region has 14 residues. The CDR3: CASSYGTVNTGAFF. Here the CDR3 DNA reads TGTGCCAGCAGCTACGGGACGGTGAACACTGGAGCTTTCTTT.

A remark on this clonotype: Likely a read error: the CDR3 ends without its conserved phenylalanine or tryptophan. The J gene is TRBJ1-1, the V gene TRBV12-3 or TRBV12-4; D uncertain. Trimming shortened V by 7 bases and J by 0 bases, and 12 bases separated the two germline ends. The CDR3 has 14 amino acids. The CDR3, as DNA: TGTGCCAGCACTAGGACTACTTTGAACACTGAAGCTTTCTCT. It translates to CASTRTTLNTEAFS.